A single sample gave rise to the 15 T cell receptor beta chains below, sequenced in a study of control samples from healthy donors and cancer patients. The assay was immunoSEQ multiplex PCR, and TCRdb's table has in-frame clones only and misses some. The sample shows about 79,000 clones, under 95% of them seen only once. Sequencing was carried out using PBMCs. Receptors originate from a woman in her 40s with lung cancer.

V gene TRBV6-1 combines with J gene TRBJ2-7; D remains ambiguous. In germline, CDR1 is MNHNS, CDR2 SASEGT. With 2 bases removed from V and 3 bases from J, the gap between germline ends came to 8 bases. This CDR3 has 13 residues. The chain's CDR3 is CASSEMGIYEQYF. The CDR3 DNA reads as TGTGCCAGCAGTGAAATGGGAATCTACGAGCAGTACTTC.

V is TRBV4-1 and J is TRBJ2-2; TRBD2 matches 7 bases. Germline V CDR1 and CDR2: MGHRA, YSYEKL. CDR3 length equals 18 residues. V gave up 0 bases and J gave up 6 bases; unmatched junction bases: 13. The CDR3 here is CASSQESGRTRFPGELFF. The CDR3 nucleotides are TGCGCCAGCAGCCAAGAGTCGGGCAGGACTAGATTCCCCGGGGAGCTGTTTTTT.

V and J are TRBV7-9 and TRBJ1-3; D not certain. Trimming left V 4 bases short and J 4 bases short, with 5 bases between. The CDR3 is made up of 12 amino acids. Germline V gene data show CDR1 as SEHNR and CDR2 as FQNEAQ (reference sequence). This CDR3 reads CASSSTGNTIYF. The CDR3 nucleotides read TGTGCCAGCAGCTCTACCGGAAACACCATATATTTT. Full variable domain (rest looked up from reference TRBV7-9 and TRBJ1-3): DTGVSQNPRHKITKRGQNVTFRCDPISEHNRLYWYRQTLGQGPEFLTYFQNEAQLEKSRLLSDRFSAERPKGSFSTLEIQRTEQGDSAMYLCASSSTGNTIYFGEGSWLTVV.

The chain carries TRBV5-1 and TRBJ2-7; D uncertain. Germline V gene sequence: CDR1 SGHRS, CDR2 YFSETQ. The V end lost 2 bases, the J end lost 0 bases, and 9 bases lay between the germline ends. This CDR3 is 14 amino acids long. CDR3 amino acids: CASSLSPLSYEQYF. The CDR3 DNA follows: TGCGCCAGCAGCTTAAGCCCCCTCTCCTACGAGCAGTACTTC.

In its sample, this clone was seen a few times. The chain couples TRBV11-2 to TRBJ1-1; D remains ambiguous. Germline CDR1 SGHAT, CDR2 FQNNGV. The CDR3 length is 14 residues. Trimming removed 0 bases from V and 5 bases from J, with 10 bases in between. CDR3: CASSLDSHWTEAFF. As DNA, the CDR3 is TGTGCCAGCAGCTTAGACAGTCATTGGACTGAAGCTTTCTTT.

The V call is TRBV6-1, the J call TRBJ1-1, with D unresolved. V was pared by 2 bases and J by 2 bases, with 9 bases between. From germline, CDR1 is MNHNS and CDR2 SASEGT. This CDR3 is 14 amino acids long. The CDR3 sequence: CASSEPRSNTEAFF. DNA of the CDR3: TGTGCCAGCAGTGAACCCAGGAGCAACACTGAAGCTTTCTTT.

This clone was recorded once. The chain uses TRBV5-1 and TRBJ2-3; 7 positions agree with TRBD2. V was clipped by 3 bases and J by 2 bases; unmatched bases: 9. The CDR3 consists of 16 residues. Looked up from germline, CDR1 is SGHRS and CDR2 is YFSETQ. This CDR3 reads CASSSIPAGPTDTQYF. The DNA for the CDR3 is TGCGCCAGCAGCTCCATCCCAGCGGGGCCCACAGATACGCAGTATTTT.

The chain is built from TRBV24-1 and TRBJ1-5, with 8 bases that match TRBD1. From germline, CDR1 is KGHDR and CDR2 SFDVKD. Trimming at V came to 9 bases and at J to 3 bases, leaving 6 bases not matched to a gene. The CDR3 is 14 amino acids. CDR3 bases: TGTGCCACCCAAAGGACAGGGCTCAATCAGCCCCAGCATTTT. Translation: CATQRTGLNQPQHF.

The gene calls are TRBV3-1 (or the pseudogene TRBV3-2) and TRBJ1-2, with D possibly being TRBD1 (6 bases). V was clipped by 2 bases and J by 0 bases, with 10 bases between them. The CDR3 runs 15 residues. Germline V lookup: CDR1 LGHDT, CDR2 YNNKEL (reference sequence). The DNA for the CDR3 is TGTGCCAGCAGCCAAACAGGGAGCCCTAACTATGGCTACACCTTC. Translation gives CASSQTGSPNYGYTF.

This sequence joins TRBV10-1 and TRBJ1-6; 9 bases are a match to TRBD1. The CDR3 covers 14 residues. In germline, CDR1 is WNHNN, CDR2 SYGVQD (reference sequence). Trimming cost V 6 bases and J 7 bases; bases outside gene matches: 4. The CDR3 here is CASSGTGMNSPLHF. DNA for the CDR3: TGCGCCAGCAGCGGGACAGGGATGAATTCACCCCTCCACTTT.

V usage is TRBV7-2 and J usage is TRBJ1-1; 10 positions agree with TRBD1. The CDR3 contains 16 residues. V shed 0 bases and J 0 bases; nucleotides not matched to a gene: 1. CDR1 SGHTA and CDR2 FQGNSA come from the germline V gene. CDR3 sequence (DNA): TGTGCCAGCAGCTTAGCGGGACAGGGGATGAACACTGAAGCTTTCTTT. Residues: CASSLAGQGMNTEAFF.

The chain carries TRBV27 and TRBJ2-3, with a weak D call TRBD1 (5 bases). The length of the CDR3 is 16 residues. Germline V gene sequence: CDR1 MNHEY, CDR2 SMNVEV (reference sequence). Trimming took 5 bases from V and 0 from J, leaving 15 bases between them. CDR3 nucleotide sequence: TGTGCCAGCAGTCCCTTGGCTTCAGGGAGCACAGATACGCAGTATTTT. The encoded protein is CASSPLASGSTDTQYF.

A single count supports this clone. The J gene is TRBJ2-7, the V gene TRBV7-2; no definite D call. V lost 1 base and J lost 3, with 7 bases in between. This CDR3 is built from 13 residues. CDR1 is SGHTA, CDR2 FQGNSA, per germline. The CDR3 coding sequence is TGTGCCAGCAGCTTAGTAGTCTACTACGAGCAGTACTTC. Protein product: CASSLVVYYEQYF.

The rearrangement links TRBV7-9 to TRBJ2-7, with a weak D call TRBD1 (8 bases). Trimming took 5 bases from V and 6 from J, leaving 17 bases between them. Germline V gene data show CDR1 as SEHNR and CDR2 as FQNEAQ (reference sequence). This CDR3 has 14 residues. The CDR3 DNA reads as TGTGCCAGCAGCCCCGGACAGGGAGGGATCGAGCAGTACTTC. Translated, it gives CASSPGQGGIEQYF.

The CDR3 region is CASSSHGLAGLYEQYF. The CDR3 nucleotides are TGTGCCAGCAGCTCCCACGGACTAGCGGGGTTGTACGAGCAGTACTTC. The chain joins TRBV7-3 to TRBJ2-7; TRBD2 matches 12 bases. This CDR3 is 16 amino acids long. Germline V lookup: CDR1 SGHTA, CDR2 FQGTGA. V gave up 4 bases and J gave up 4 bases; unmatched junction bases: 8.